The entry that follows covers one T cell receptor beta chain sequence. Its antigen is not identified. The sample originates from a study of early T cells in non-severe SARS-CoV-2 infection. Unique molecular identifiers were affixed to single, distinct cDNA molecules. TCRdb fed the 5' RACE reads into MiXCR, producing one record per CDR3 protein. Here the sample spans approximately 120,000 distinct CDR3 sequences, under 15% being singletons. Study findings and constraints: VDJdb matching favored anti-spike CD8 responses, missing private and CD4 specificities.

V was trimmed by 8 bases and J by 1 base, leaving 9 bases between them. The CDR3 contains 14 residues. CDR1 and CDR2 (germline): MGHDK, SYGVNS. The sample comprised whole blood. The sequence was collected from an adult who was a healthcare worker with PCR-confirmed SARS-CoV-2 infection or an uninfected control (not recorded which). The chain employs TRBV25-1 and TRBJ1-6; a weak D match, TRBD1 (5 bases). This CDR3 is CASGGGSYNSPLHF. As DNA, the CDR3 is TGTGCCAGCGGCGGGGGTTCCTATAATTCACCCCTCCACTTT.